This T cell receptor (beta chain) was observed in a study of T cells in Graves' hyperthyroidism and ophthalmopathy. Study-wide findings and caveats: The authors' 13 V-J model separated ophthalmopathy from stable hyperthyroidism.

Regions amplified from RNA transcripts were the TCR beta CDR3 regions. The TCR CDR3 was amplified in a first-round RT-PCR using the HTBI primer set. TCRdb analysed the multiplex PCR reads with MiXCR anew, one entry per CDR3 protein. The profile covers some 250,000 distinct CDR3 sequences, with approximately 14% appearing a single time and less than 15% taken by the ten largest. Germline V CDR1 and CDR2: SGHRS, YFSETQ. This CDR3 is built from 16 residues. In regard to this clonotype: Its specificity is unknown. Since a much larger clone is just one base distant, this may be a read error.

This receptor was identified in a middle-aged woman with Graves' hyperthyroidism that later progressed to Graves' ophthalmopathy. This chain uses TRBV5-1 with TRBJ2-1; maybe TRBD2 (6 bases). The J call is doubtful: the DNA matches TRBJ2-7 better. Sequences were obtained from blood. This CDR3 reads CASSPITGTSLNEQYF. DNA for the CDR3: TGCGCCAGCAGCCCAATAACCGGGACTTCCCTCAATGAGCAGTACTTC.